The source of this T cell receptor (beta chain) is a study of blood T cell repertoires in COVID-19. Assay: immunoSEQ multiplex PCR; the TCRdb copy retains only in-frame clones and omits some. The profile shows some 400,000 clones, more than 80% of them singletons. Germline CDR1 and CDR2: SGHVS and FNYEAQ. V lost 4 bases and J lost 9; bases outside the gene matches: 10. The CDR3 is 15 residues long. This sequence originates from a man aged 30 to 45 who had recovered from COVID-19. Source material: PBMCs or T cells enriched from blood (not recorded which). The chain employs TRBV7-6 and TRBJ2-1; TRBD2 matches 9 bases. CDR3 sequence reads: CASSSRTSDAVEQFF. The CDR3 DNA reads TGTGCCAGCAGCTCCAGGACTAGCGACGCGGTTGAGCAGTTCTTC.